Presented here are 12 T cell receptor beta chains from one specimen sequenced in a study of T cell clusters in autoimmune cytopenias. TRB was amplified from roughly 250 ng of peripheral blood genomic DNA per sample. Multiplex touch-down PCR amplified TRB using TRB-A and TRB-B pools in one tube. Reanalyzing the multiplex PCR reads, TCRdb keeps one entry per CDR3 protein, without DNA. The ten top clones account for 15%, within a sample of about 5,300 distinct CDR3 sequences. This sample was shared with a second study, whose subject was T cell repertoires in aging, cancer and after chemotherapy.

The sample comprised peripheral blood. All receptors come from a human donor in good health.

The V and J genes are TRBV12-3 or TRBV12-4 and TRBJ1-2; TCRdb picks TRBD1, but there is no DNA to check that call. CDR3 length equals 14 residues. The CDR3 protein is CASTLWVPLYGYTF.

Measured by frequency, this clonotype is medium-sized. The V gene is TRBV27, the J gene TRBJ2-1; as DNA is missing, the TRBD2 call by TCRdb cannot be tested. CDR1 and CDR2 from the germline V gene are MNHEY and SMNVEV (reference sequence). The CDR3 is 16 residues long. CDR3: CASSPSGGDSYNEQFF.

The genes are TRBV11-2 and TRBJ2-3. The germline V gene has CDR1 SGHAT and CDR2 FQNNGV. This CDR3 spans 12 amino acids. CDR3 amino acids: CASSSTFGTQYF.

This chain joins TRBV6-1 and TRBJ1-1; TCRdb picks TRBD1, but there is no DNA to check that call. The CDR3 is 13 amino acids. Germline CDR1 and CDR2: MNHNS and SASEGT. CDR3 protein: CASSEPVGAAAFF.

The chain couples TRBV6-1 to TRBJ2-5. Looked up from germline, CDR1 is MNHNS and CDR2 is SASEGT. The CDR3 has 14 amino acids. CDR3 region: CASSEVMYQETQYF.

CDR3 loop: CASSLARGTDTQYF. The chain uses TRBV5-1 and TRBJ2-3. The CDR3 is made up of 14 amino acids. Germline CDR1 is SGHRS and CDR2 is YFSETQ.

The genes are TRBV7-9 and TRBJ2-2. From germline, CDR1 is SEHNR and CDR2 FQNEAQ (reference sequence). The CDR3 is made up of 15 amino acids. The CDR3 loop reads CASSLTTVNTGELFF.

According to its frequency, this clonotype is medium-sized. V and J are TRBV5-6 and TRBJ2-6. There are 15 residues in the CDR3. Germline assignment: CDR1 SGHDT and CDR2 YYEEEE. CDR3 in amino acids: CASSLPGSGANVLTF. Based on the CDR3 plus reference TRBV5-6 and TRBJ2-6, the full variable domain is DAGVTQSPTHLIKTRGQQVTLRCSPKSGHDTVSWYQQALGQGPQFIFQYYEEEERQRGNFPDRFSGHQFPNYSSELNVNALLLGDSALYLCASSLPGSGANVLTFGAGSRLTVL.

This clonotype is deemed medium-sized by its frequency. The V and J genes are TRBV29-1 and TRBJ1-2; TCRdb's D gene call, TRBD1, goes unchecked for lack of DNA. The CDR3 runs to 14 residues. Germline CDR1 is SQVTM and CDR2 is ANQGSEA. CDR3 residues: CSATGGGTNYGYTF.

This clonotype shows up as medium-sized (0.01 to 0.1%) by frequency. The V and J genes are TRBV7-6 and TRBJ2-1. The CDR3 has 14 residues. Germline V gives CDR1 SGHVS, CDR2 FNYEAQ. CDR3 sequence reads: CASSLYVQDNEQFF.

Its frequency marks this clonotype as medium-sized. This chain connects TRBV27 to TRBJ2-7. CDR3 size: 11 residues. The germline V gene encodes CDR1 MNHEY and CDR2 SMNVEV (reference sequence). The CDR3 spells CASSFLNEQYF.

This clonotype is medium-sized (0.01 to 0.1%) by frequency. The chain joins TRBV30 to TRBJ1-1. CDR3 length equals 12 residues. Germline V gene lookup returns CDR1 GTSNPN and CDR2 SVGIG (reference sequence). The CDR3: CAWSVTGTEAFF.